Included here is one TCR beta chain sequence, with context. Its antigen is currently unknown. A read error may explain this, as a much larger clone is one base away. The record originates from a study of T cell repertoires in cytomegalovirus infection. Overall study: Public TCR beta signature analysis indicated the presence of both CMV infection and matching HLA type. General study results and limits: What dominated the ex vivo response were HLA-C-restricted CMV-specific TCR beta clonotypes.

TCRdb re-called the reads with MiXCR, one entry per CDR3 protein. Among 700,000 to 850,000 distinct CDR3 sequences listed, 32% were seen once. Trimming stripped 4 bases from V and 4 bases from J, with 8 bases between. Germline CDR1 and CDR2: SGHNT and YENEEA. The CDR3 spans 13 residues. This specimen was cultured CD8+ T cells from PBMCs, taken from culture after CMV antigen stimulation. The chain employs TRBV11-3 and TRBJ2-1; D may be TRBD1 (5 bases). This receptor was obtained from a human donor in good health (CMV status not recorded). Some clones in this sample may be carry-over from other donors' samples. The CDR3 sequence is CASSWGRYNEQFF. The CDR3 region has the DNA TGTGCCAGCAGCTGGGGCCGGTACAATGAGCAGTTCTTC.